This is a list of T cell receptor beta chains from one sample in a study of CD8+CD57+ T cells in acquired aplastic anemia. MiXCR, run by TCRdb on the reads, gives a single entry per CDR3 protein. The sample contains about 180,000 distinct CDR3 sequences, about half of which appear only once. The sequencing sample was made of sorted CD4+, CD8+, or CD8+CD57+ T cells (not recorded which) from PBMCs. The receptors here all came from a human donor in good health. CDR3s include the opening cysteine and the closing phenylalanine or tryptophan. Fields, in order: clone size, D gene, J gene, V gene, CDR3 DNA, CDR3 protein. A D gene is named only where the DNA matches it firmly. Not every row has a clone size; where given, it reads once, few, many or a size class.

. | TRBD2 | TRBJ2-3 | TRBV6-5 | TGTGCCAGCAGTTACGGCGGGGGAAGCACAGATACGCAGTATTTT | CASSYGGGSTDTQYF
many | . | TRBJ2-7 | TRBV5-5 | TGTGCCAGCAGCTTGGCCTCCCTCTCCTACGAGCAGTACTTC | CASSLASLSYEQYF
medium-sized | . | TRBJ2-3 | TRBV2 | TGTGCCAGCAGTCAGTCGGTGGGCACAGATACGCAGTATTTT | CASSQSVGTDTQYF
. | TRBD2 | TRBJ2-3 | TRBV11-2 | TGTGCCAGCAGCTATATAGCGGGGGGAGGACTAACGCAGTATTTT | CASSYIAGGGLTQYF
many | TRBD2 | TRBJ2-6 | TRBV11-3 | TGTGCCAGCAGCTTACGAGGGAGCGGGAGGGACTCTGGGGCCAACGTCCTGACTTTC | CASSLRGSGRDSGANVLTF
. | . | TRBJ2-1 | TRBV7-8 | TGTGCCAGCAGCCCCATTCCGGGCAATGAGCAGTTCTTC | CASSPIPGNEQFF
few | . | TRBJ2-7 | TRBV6-1 | TGTGCCAGCAAGGTCCTGGATAACTCCTACGAGCAGTACTTC | CASKVLDNSYEQYF
many | . | TRBJ2-7 | TRBV20-1 | TGCAGTGCTAGTGTCGGACCTTACGAGCAGTACTTC | CSASVGPYEQYF
many | TRBD2 | TRBJ2-1 | TRBV20-1 | TGCAGTGCTATTGGGGGGACTAGCGGGAGTCCTGAGCAGTTCTTC | CSAIGGTSGSPEQFF
. | . | TRBJ1-2 | TRBV7-2 | TGCGCCAGCAGCTTAGCCTTTAGGACAGAGGGCTACACCTTC | CASSLAFRTEGYTF
. | TRBD1 | TRBJ1-1 | TRBV3-1 | TGTGCCAGCAGCCGATCGACAGGGTTCACTGAAGCTTTCTTT | CASSRSTGFTEAFF
. | . | TRBJ1-6 | TRBV19 | TGTGCCAGTACCGTGACAGGTGGGAATTCACCCCTCCACTTT | CASTVTGGNSPLHF
many | TRBD1 | TRBJ1-2 | TRBV29-1 | TGCAGCGTTGGGACAGGGGCGTATGGCTACACCTTC | CSVGTGAYGYTF
many | TRBD1 | TRBJ2-7 | TRBV29-1 | TGCAGCGTTTATCTCGCGGCCAGACAGGGAACCTACGAGCAGTACTTC | CSVYLAARQGTYEQYF
many | . | TRBJ2-1 | TRBV7-3 | TGTGCCAGCAGCTTAACGTTCGACCGCTCCTACAATGAGCAGTTCTTC | CASSLTFDRSYNEQFF
. | . | TRBJ2-7 | TRBV10-3 | TGTGCCATCAGTGATTCAGTTTCCTACGAGCAGTACTTC | CAISDSVSYEQYF
few | . | TRBJ1-1 | TRBV10-3 | TGTGCCATCAGTGCTCGACACAGGGAGGACACTGAAGCTTTCTTT | CAISARHREDTEAFF
. | . | TRBJ2-3 | TRBV11-1 | TGTGCCAGCAGGGGAGGAACAGCTAGCACAGATACGCAGTATTTT | CASRGGTASTDTQYF
. | . | TRBJ2-7 | TRBV14 | TGTGCCAGCAGCCAAGTGGGATCCTTGGACGAGCAGTACTTC | CASSQVGSLDEQYF
. | . | TRBJ1-5 | TRBV29-1 | TGCAGCGTTGATTCGGGTCTGGTAGAGACCCAGCATTTT | CSVDSGLVETQHF
few | TRBD2 | TRBJ2-2 | TRBV10-2 | TGCGCCAGCAGAGAGGGCGGGAGGGCTTTTTTT | CASREGGRAFF
few | TRBD2 | TRBJ2-3 | TRBV29-1 | TGCAGCGGCGGGGGTCTCAGCACAGATACGCAGTATTTT | CSGGGLSTDTQYF
. | . | TRBJ1-2 | TRBV10-3 | TGTGCCATCAGGGGGTCCTCGACACAACTCTATGGCTACACCTTC | CAIRGSSTQLYGYTF
many | . | TRBJ2-1 | TRBV11-3 | TGTGCCAGCAGCACGGACTACCCAGCAAATGAGCAGTTCTTC | CASSTDYPANEQFF
. | TRBD1 | TRBJ2-3 | TRBV29-1 | TGCAGCGTTGAGGCAGGGGGCGCAGGTACGCAGTATTTT | CSVEAGGAGTQYF
. | . | TRBJ2-6 | TRBV5-4 | TGTGCCAGCAGCTTGAGGGCGGAGCTCTCTGGGGCCAACGTCCTGACTTTC | CASSLRAELSGANVLTF
many | . | TRBJ1-3 | TRBV19 | TGTGCCAGTACCATGAAAGGGTTGACTGGAAACACCATATATTTT | CASTMKGLTGNTIYF
. | TRBD1 | TRBJ1-1 | TRBV15 | TGTGCCACCAGCGGGGACAGGGGTAGCACTGAAGCTTTCTTT | CATSGDRGSTEAFF
many | TRBD1 | TRBJ2-7 | TRBV5-1 | TGCGCCAGCAGCCCAAGGGGACAGTCTTTCTCCTACGAGCAGTACTTC | CASSPRGQSFSYEQYF
. | . | TRBJ1-2 | TRBV7-9 | TGTGCCAGCAGCTTAGACCCATATGGCTACACCTTC | CASSLDPYGYTF
. | . | TRBJ1-1 | TRBV15 | TGTGCCACCAGCGAGAGCAGGGGAATGAACACTGAAGCTTTCTTT | CATSESRGMNTEAFF
few | TRBD1 | TRBJ2-1 | TRBV24-1 | TGTGCCACCCGGGACAGGGGAATAACCAATGAGCAGTTCTTC | CATRDRGITNEQFF
few | . | TRBJ1-1 | TRBV30 | TGTGCCTGGAGAATCAGACTAAAGACGATGAACACTGAAGCTTTCTTT | CAWRIRLKTMNTEAFF
. | TRBD1 | TRBJ1-1 | TRBV27 | TGTGCCAGCAGCCCATTACGACAGGGTGGCCCTTCGAACACTGAAGCTTTCTTT | CASSPLRQGGPSNTEAFF
many | . | TRBJ1-5 | TRBV9 | TGTGCCAGCAGCCCCGGACAGAATAGCAATCAGCCCCAGCATTTT | CASSPGQNSNQPQHF
few | . | TRBJ2-7 | TRBV5-8 | TGTGCCAGCAGCCCCGACAGCCCCAGCTCCTACGAGCAGTACTTC | CASSPDSPSSYEQYF
. | TRBD1 | TRBJ2-7 | TRBV2 | TGTGCCAGCTTACTCCGCGGGAGCGGGACAGGGGACGTGCGGGAGCAGTACTTC | CASLLRGSGTGDVREQYF
many | . | TRBJ2-3 | TRBV20-1 | TGCAGTGCGCCGTGGGGTCCTAGCACAGATACGCAGTATTTT | CSAPWGPSTDTQYF
many | TRBD2 | TRBJ2-1 | TRBV12-3/TRBV12-4 | TGTGCCAGCAGTTTACTACTAGCGGGAGTAAGCGAGCAGTTCTTC | CASSLLLAGVSEQFF
few | . | TRBJ1-6 | TRBV13 | TGTGCCAGCAGCCAGGGTGAATCACCCCTCCACTTT | CASSQGESPLHF
. | . | TRBJ1-1 | TRBV29-1 | TGCAGCGTTAGTACAGGACCTGAAGCTTTCTTT | CSVSTGPEAFF
many | TRBD2 | TRBJ2-7 | TRBV4-2 | TGTGCCAGCAGCCAAGACGGCGGGAGTACCCTCGAGCAGTACTTC | CASSQDGGSTLEQYF
. | TRBD2 | TRBJ2-7 | TRBV28 | TGTGCCAGCAGTTTATACCCGGGGGGGCGACCGACCTACGAGCAGTACTTC | CASSLYPGGRPTYEQYF
many | . | TRBJ2-5 | TRBV7-6 | TGTGCCAGCAGCTTAGGACTAGTGGGCGAGACCCAGTACTTC | CASSLGLVGETQYF
many | . | TRBJ1-6 | TRBV4-1 | TGCGCCAGCAGCTCTCTAATTCTACGTAATTCACCCCTCCACTTT | CASSSLILRNSPLHF
. | TRBD1 | TRBJ1-2 | TRBV19 | TGTGCCAGTAGTATAGGCGGACAGGGGATCTATGGCTACACCTTC | CASSIGGQGIYGYTF
. | TRBD1 | TRBJ2-7 | TRBV20-1 | TGCAGTGTTGGACAGGGGGCGTCCGAGCAGTACTTC | CSVGQGASEQYF
few | . | TRBJ2-7 | TRBV6-1 | TGTGCCAGCAGTGCGCGACAGGGGGCGTCTAGCGGGAGTAGTTACGAGCAGTACTTC | CASSARQGASSGSSYEQYF
many | TRBD2 | TRBJ2-7 | TRBV7-6 | TGTGCCAGCAGCCCGCTAGCGGGACCCTACGAGCAGTACTTC | CASSPLAGPYEQYF
many | . | TRBJ1-4 | TRBV5-6 | TGTGCCAGCAGCTTCTATGATGGTGAAAAACTGTTTTTT | CASSFYDGEKLFF
many | TRBD1 | TRBJ2-1 | TRBV24-1 | TGTGCCACCAGTGATCGTCGCCCCCGGGACAGGGGGCCCTACAATGAGCAGTTCTTC | CATSDRRPRDRGPYNEQFF
many | TRBD2 | TRBJ2-1 | TRBV10-3 | TGTGCCATCAGTGTGATGAGTAGCGGGATCCCCAATGAGCAGTTCTTC | CAISVMSSGIPNEQFF
many | TRBD2 | TRBJ2-7 | TRBV5-5 | TGTGCCAGCAGCTTGGAAGGGTCTTGGGGGGGATTCTCCTACGAGCAGTACTTC | CASSLEGSWGGFSYEQYF
. | . | TRBJ2-3 | TRBV20-1 | TGCAGTGCTCGGAGTGATACGCAGTATTTT | CSARSDTQYF